A selection of T cell receptor beta chains follows, all from one sample in a study of blood T cell repertoires in COVID-19. Assay: immunoSEQ multiplex PCR; the TCRdb copy retains only in-frame clones and omits some. This sample yields around 60,000 clones, of which over 55% are seen a single time; around 5.1% belongs to the top ten. Sequencing used peripheral blood. Receptor source: a woman between 70 and 85 years old with COVID-19, enrolled during active disease. Both conserved end residues are part of each CDR3. D genes are given only for firm matches. Clone size appears in some rows only: once, few, many, or a class for an expanded clone.

>TRBD2|TRBV24-1|.|TRBJ2-1
CATSDVGLQYNEQFF
TGTGCCACCAGTGACGTGGGACTACAATACAATGAGCAGTTCTTC
>.|TRBV7-2|.|TRBJ1-6
CASSLDADTLNSPLHF
TGTGCCAGCAGCTTAGATGCGGACACCCTGAATTCACCCCTCCACTTT
>TRBD1|TRBV28|once|TRBJ2-2
CASSPTGGNTGELFF
TGTGCCAGCAGTCCTACAGGGGGGAACACCGGGGAGCTGTTTTTT
>TRBD2|TRBV7-9|once|TRBJ2-1
CASSPALAVYNEQFF
TGTGCCAGCAGCCCCGCACTAGCGGTCTACAATGAGCAGTTCTTC
>.|TRBV13|.|TRBJ1-5
CASSLGGGRSDQPQHF
TGTGCCAGCAGCTTGGGTGGTGGCAGGTCAGATCAGCCCCAGCATTTT
>.|TRBV9|.|TRBJ1-2
CASSGVVVGSGYTF
TGTGCCAGCAGCGGTGTAGTGGTCGGTTCCGGCTACACCTTC
>TRBD2|TRBV7-8|.|TRBJ2-3
CASSRDVTSGSTDTQYF
TGTGCCAGCAGCCGAGATGTAACTAGCGGAAGCACAGATACGCAGTATTTT
>.|TRBV4-3|.|TRBJ1-4
CASSQDPARVNEKLFF
TGCGCCAGCAGCCAAGATCCGGCCAGGGTAAATGAAAAACTGTTTTTT
>.|TRBV5-1|.|TRBJ1-3
CASSLRHLGAGNTIYF
TGCGCCAGCAGCTTGCGACACCTCGGGGCTGGAAACACCATATATTTT
>.|TRBV6-2/TRBV6-3|few|TRBJ2-6
CASSSGGFGSGANVLTF
TGTGCCAGCAGTTCAGGGGGGTTCGGATCTGGGGCCAACGTCCTGACTTTC
>.|TRBV7-9|.|TRBJ1-4
CASRRGATNEKLFF
TGTGCCAGCAGGCGGGGGGCAACTAATGAAAAACTGTTTTTT
>.|TRBV7-2|.|TRBJ2-3
CAGGVGGTPDTQYF
TGTGCCGGTGGAGTAGGCGGAACCCCAGATACGCAGTATTTT
>TRBD1|TRBV7-8|.|TRBJ2-3
CASSFPGQGAGDTQYF
TGTGCCAGCAGCTTTCCGGGACAGGGGGCGGGAGATACGCAGTATTTT
>TRBD1|TRBV5-1|.|TRBJ2-5
CASSLSGTGVGETQYF
TGCGCCAGCAGCCTTTCCGGGACAGGGGTGGGGGAGACCCAGTACTTC
>.|TRBV21-1|.|TRBJ1-1
CASSKPRGPNTEAFF
TGTGCCAGCAGCAAACCACGAGGGCCTAACACTGAAGCTTTCTTT
>TRBD1|TRBV2|few|TRBJ1-1
CASSEGQPFKAFF
TGTGCCAGCAGTGAGGGACAGCCTTTCAAAGCTTTCTTT
>TRBD2|TRBV7-9|.|TRBJ2-3
CASSIGAKRGSADTQYF
TGTGCCAGCAGCATAGGGGCTAAGCGGGGGAGTGCAGATACGCAGTATTTT
>.|TRBV5-1|few|TRBJ2-5
CASSSSPVTQETQYF
TGCGCCAGCAGCTCGAGCCCGGTTACTCAAGAGACCCAGTACTTC
>.|TRBV4-1|.|TRBJ2-7
CASSQGLRGYEQYF
TGCGCCAGCAGCCAAGGTCTCAGGGGATACGAGCAGTACTTC
>TRBD1|TRBV5-1|.|TRBJ2-7
CASSYYTGQGFHEQYF
TGCGCCAGCAGCTATTACACGGGACAGGGGTTCCACGAGCAGTACTTC
>.|TRBV2|few|TRBJ1-1
CASSRGGNTEAFF
TGTGCCAGCAGTCGAGGTGGGAACACTGAAGCTTTCTTT
>TRBD1|TRBV2|.|TRBJ1-4
CATNSAQGVGEKLFF
TGTGCCACCAACTCGGCGCAGGGGGTTGGTGAAAAACTGTTTTTT
>TRBD2|TRBV18|.|TRBJ2-1
CASSLRTSDNEQFF
TGTGCCAGCTCACTTCGGACTAGCGACAATGAGCAGTTCTTC
>TRBD1|TRBV5-1|.|TRBJ1-2
CASSVGQGYGYTF
TGCGCCAGCAGCGTGGGACAGGGGTATGGCTACACCTTC
>.|TRBV5-1|few|TRBJ1-3
CASSLTGQSGNTIYF
TGCGCCAGCAGCTTAACCGGACAGTCTGGAAACACCATATATTTT
>.|TRBV14|.|TRBJ1-2
CASSPPGDYYGYTF
TGTGCCAGCAGCCCACCCGGGGACTACTATGGCTACACCTTC
>.|TRBV6-1|.|TRBJ2-5
CASSEAGQETQYF
TGTGCCAGCAGTGAGGCAGGGCAAGAGACCCAGTACTTC
>TRBD2|TRBV6-2/TRBV6-3|.|TRBJ2-2
CASSFGLAGPTGELFF
TGTGCCAGCAGCTTCGGACTAGCGGGACCCACCGGGGAGCTGTTTTTT
>.|TRBV14|.|TRBJ1-3
CASSQDRGISGNTIYF
TGTGCCAGCAGCCAAGATCGAGGGATCTCTGGAAACACCATATATTTT
>.|TRBV5-5|few|TRBJ1-3
CASSLRGEGSGNTIYF
TGTGCCAGCAGCTTGCGTGGTGAGGGCTCTGGAAACACCATATATTTT
>TRBD1|TRBV19|few|TRBJ1-2
CASRETGRLVSGYTF
TGTGCCAGTAGGGAGACAGGGCGGTTAGTGTCGGGCTACACCTTC
>.|TRBV10-3|.|TRBJ1-4
CATKQQGTNEKLFF
TGTGCCACCAAGCAACAGGGCACTAATGAAAAACTGTTTTTT
>.|TRBV5-1|.|TRBJ1-2
CASSLEPRGLKRGYTF
TGCGCCAGCAGCTTGGAGCCTCGAGGACTCAAAAGGGGCTACACCTTC
>.|TRBV4-1|.|TRBJ2-1
CASRAGTTSRGQFF
TGCGCCAGCAGAGCCGGGACAACCTCCCGGGGGCAGTTCTTC
>.|TRBV5-1|.|TRBJ2-2
CASSLAGDGELFF
TGCGCCAGCAGCTTGGCAGGGGACGGGGAGCTGTTTTTT
>TRBD1|TRBV28|.|TRBJ1-1
CASSQGGVGAEAFF
TGTGCCAGCAGTCAGGGGGGTGTTGGTGCTGAAGCTTTCTTT